This TCR beta chain originates from a study of beta chain features in type 1 diabetes. Study as a whole: Healthy donors resembled patients in age, gender and cell yields. Sorted cells examined across all samples numbered more than 100 million.

Germline V lookup: CDR1 SGDLS, CDR2 YYNGEE. Losses at the gene ends were 3 bases for V and 2 bases for J; bases not matched to a gene: 1. The CDR3 covers 15 residues. TCRB transcripts that were expressed got sequenced, as all of the isolated RNA had been reverse transcribed. The data were produced by immunoSEQ multiplex PCR, yet TCRdb's version contains in-frame clones alone and is incomplete. The profile shows about 370,000 clones, about 14% of them singletons. Study-wide findings and caveats: Possible PCR preference for shorter templates applied equally to patients and controls.

Over 95% purity was reached by all sorted populations. This clone was seen a handful of times. The antigen is not known. The sample carries other DNA sequences with the same CDR3. Source material: naive CD4+ T cells from blood. The TCR sequence derives from a young woman in good health. J is TRBJ2-1 and V is TRBV9, with 11 bases lining up with TRBD2. The DNA for the CDR3 is TGTGCCAGCAGCGGGGGACTAGCGGCCTACAATGAGCAGTTCTTC. Translated, it gives CASSGGLAAYNEQFF.